The T cell receptor beta chain under discussion was sequenced for a study of molecular identifiers for immune sequencing clone quantification. This clonotype was recorded a few times. Looked up from germline, CDR1 is MGHRA and CDR2 is YSYEKL. The CDR3 is 16 residues long. The V gene lost 1 base and the J gene lost 3 bases, with 15 bases spanning the gap. TCRdb reanalysed the PCR reads using MiXCR and keeps one entry per CDR3 protein. The table includes approximately 550,000 distinct CDR3 sequences, around 23% detected once. V gene TRBV4-1 combines with J gene TRBJ1-1; possible D gene TRBD1, 5 bases. This sequence originates from a human donor in good health. Some libraries in this study had Jurkat cell RNA spiked in. The sequenced sample was naive CD8+ T cells from blood, with Jurkat cell RNA spiked in. The subset was: FACS-sorted CD8+CD4-CCR7+CD45RA+ naive T cells. The CDR3, as DNA: TGCGCCAGCAGCCAAGTTAATATGGGGCCTCACACTGAAGCTTTCTTT. Its protein is CASSQVNMGPHTEAFF.